Each of the 2 T cell receptor beta chains below was sequenced from the same sample in a study of T cell repertoires in cytomegalovirus infection. In TCRdb, the reads were re-called with MiXCR into one record per CDR3 protein. Of 650,000 to 900,000 distinct CDR3 sequences listed, 29% are singletons. What these receptors recognize is not known. The specimen comprised cultured CD8+ T cells from PBMCs, sampled from culture after CMV antigen stimulation. The source of these receptors is a human donor in good health (CMV status not recorded). Some clones in this sample may be carry-over from other donors' samples.

This sequence joins TRBV9 and TRBJ2-1, with 9 bases lining up with TRBD2. The CDR3 length is 15 residues. The V gene's germline CDR1 is SGDLS and CDR2 YYNGEE. V was clipped by 5 bases and J by 4 bases; unmatched bases: 7. This CDR3 reads CASSETSGKYNEQFF. The CDR3, as DNA: TGTGCCAGCAGTGAGACTAGCGGAAAATACAATGAGCAGTTCTTC.

This clonotype came up many times. This chain joins TRBV11-2 and TRBJ1-2; a possible D gene is TRBD1 (6 bases). Trimming took off 3 bases at V and 4 bases at J, with 12 bases between the two ends. The germline V gene has CDR1 SGHAT and CDR2 FQNNGV. The CDR3 consists of 14 residues. In nucleotides, the CDR3 is TGTGCCAGCAGCTTTAAAGGGGGGGGCTATGGCTACACCTTC. Protein sequence: CASSFKGGGYGYTF. Supplemented by reference TRBV11-2 and TRBJ1-2, the full variable domain reads EAGVAQSPRYKIIEKRQSVAFWCNPISGHATLYWYQQILGQGPKLLIQFQNNGVVDDSQLPKDRFSAERLKGVDSTLKIQPAKLEDSAVYLCASSFKGGGYGYTFGSGTRLTVV.